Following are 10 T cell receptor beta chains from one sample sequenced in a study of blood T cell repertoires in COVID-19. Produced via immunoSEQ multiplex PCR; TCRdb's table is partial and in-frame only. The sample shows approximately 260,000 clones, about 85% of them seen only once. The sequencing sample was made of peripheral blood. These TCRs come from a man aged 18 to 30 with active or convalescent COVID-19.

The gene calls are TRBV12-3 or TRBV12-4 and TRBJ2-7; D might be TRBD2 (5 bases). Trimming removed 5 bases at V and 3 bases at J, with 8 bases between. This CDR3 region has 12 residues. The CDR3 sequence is CASSPGIYEQYF. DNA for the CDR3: TGTGCCAGCAGTCCGGGGATCTACGAGCAGTACTTC.

CDR3 in amino acids: CASTGPSSYEQYF. DNA for the CDR3: TGCGCCAGTACAGGGCCAAGCTCCTACGAGCAGTACTTC. This chain uses TRBV5-1 with TRBJ2-7, with TRBD1 as a possible D gene (6 bases). The V gene lost 8 bases and the J gene lost 0 bases, with 12 bases spanning the gap. CDR1 is SGHRS, CDR2 YFSETQ, per germline. CDR3 size: 13 residues. The full variable domain, with the rest looked up from reference TRBV5-1 and TRBJ2-7, is KAGVTQTPRYLIKTRGQQVTLSCSPISGHRSVSWYQQTPGQGLQFLFEYFSETQRNKGNFPGRFSGRQFSNSRSEMNVSTLELGDSALYLCASTGPSSYEQYFGPGTRLTVT.

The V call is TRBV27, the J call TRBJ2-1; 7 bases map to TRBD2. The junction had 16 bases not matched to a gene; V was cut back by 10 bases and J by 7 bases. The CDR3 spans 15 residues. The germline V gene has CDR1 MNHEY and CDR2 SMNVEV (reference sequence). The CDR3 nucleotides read TGTGCCACGACGCGGGAGATAGCGGGCGGGAATGAGCAGTTCTTC. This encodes CATTREIAGGNEQFF.

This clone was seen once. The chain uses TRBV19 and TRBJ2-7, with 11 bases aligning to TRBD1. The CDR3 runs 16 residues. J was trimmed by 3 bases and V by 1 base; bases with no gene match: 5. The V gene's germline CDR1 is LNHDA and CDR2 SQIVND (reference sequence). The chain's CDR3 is CASSIGGQGVYYEQYF. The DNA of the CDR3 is TGTGCCAGTAGTATAGGGGGACAGGGGGTCTACTACGAGCAGTACTTC.

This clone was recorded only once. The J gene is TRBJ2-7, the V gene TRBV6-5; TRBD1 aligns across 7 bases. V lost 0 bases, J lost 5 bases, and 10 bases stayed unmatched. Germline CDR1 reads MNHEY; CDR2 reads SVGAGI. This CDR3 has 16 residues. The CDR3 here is CASSYSIPDRAHEQYF. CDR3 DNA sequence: TGTGCCAGCAGTTACTCGATCCCCGACAGGGCCCACGAGCAGTACTTC.

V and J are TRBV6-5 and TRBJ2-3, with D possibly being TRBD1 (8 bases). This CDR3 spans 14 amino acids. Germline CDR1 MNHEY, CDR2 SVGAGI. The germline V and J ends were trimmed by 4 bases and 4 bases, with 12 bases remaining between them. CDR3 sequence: CASSWTGRADTQYF. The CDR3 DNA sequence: TGTGCCAGCAGTTGGACAGGGAGGGCAGATACGCAGTATTTT.

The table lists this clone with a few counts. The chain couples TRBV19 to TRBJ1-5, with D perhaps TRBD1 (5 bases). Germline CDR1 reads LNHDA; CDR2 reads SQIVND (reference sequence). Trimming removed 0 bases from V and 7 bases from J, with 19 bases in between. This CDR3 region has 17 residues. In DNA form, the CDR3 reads TGTGCCAGTAGTATAGATCTAGGTTCGGGGGTAAGCCAGCCCCAGCATTTT. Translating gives CASSIDLGSGVSQPQHF. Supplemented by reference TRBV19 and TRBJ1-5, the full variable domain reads DGGITQSPKYLFRKEGQNVTLSCEQNLNHDAMYWYRQDPGQGLRLIYYSQIVNDFQKGDIAEGYSVSREKKESFPLTVTSAQKNPTAFYLCASSIDLGSGVSQPQHFGDGTRLSIL.

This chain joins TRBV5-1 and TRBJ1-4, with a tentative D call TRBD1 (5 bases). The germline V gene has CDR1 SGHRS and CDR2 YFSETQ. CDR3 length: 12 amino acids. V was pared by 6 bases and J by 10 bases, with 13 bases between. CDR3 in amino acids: CASIPRAAKLFF. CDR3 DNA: TGCGCCAGCATCCCCAGGGCGGCAAAACTGTTTTTT.

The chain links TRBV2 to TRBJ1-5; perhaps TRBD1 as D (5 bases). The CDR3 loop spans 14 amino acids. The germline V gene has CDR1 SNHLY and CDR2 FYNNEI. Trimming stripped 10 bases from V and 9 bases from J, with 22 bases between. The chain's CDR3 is CAISLTGSGWPQHF. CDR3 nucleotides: TGTGCCATCTCACTTACAGGTTCAGGGTGGCCCCAGCATTTT.

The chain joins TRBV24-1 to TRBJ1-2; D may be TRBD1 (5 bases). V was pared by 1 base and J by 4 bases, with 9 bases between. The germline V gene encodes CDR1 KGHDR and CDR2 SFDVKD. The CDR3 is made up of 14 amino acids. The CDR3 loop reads CATSDLDRTYGYTF. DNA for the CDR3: TGTGCCACCAGTGATTTAGACAGAACCTATGGCTACACCTTC.